The 19 T cell receptor beta chains below were found in one sample sequenced in a study of identical twins. MiXCR, applied by TCRdb to the 5' RACE reads, yields one record per CDR3 protein. The top ten hold approximately 1.6% of the sample, which has hundreds of thousands of distinct CDR3 sequences, 5.5% to 6.5% seen once. Sequences were obtained from naive T cells sorted from blood. Receptor source: a man younger than 35 in good health.

This clonotype was observed a handful of times. V gene TRBV29-1 combines with J gene TRBJ2-5; no definite D call. Germline CDR1 is SQVTM and CDR2 is ANQGSEA. Trimming removed 8 bases from V and 2 bases from J, with 12 bases in between. This CDR3 is 12 amino acids long. CDR3 region: CSTPALQETQYF. CDR3 coding DNA: TGCAGCACCCCAGCTCTACAAGAGACCCAGTACTTC. Supplemented by reference TRBV29-1 and TRBJ2-5, the full variable domain reads SAVISQKPSRDICQRGTSLTIQCQVDSQVTMMFWYRQQPGQSLTLIATANQGSEATYESGFVIDKFPISRPNLTFSTLTVSNMSPEDSSIYLCSTPALQETQYFGPGTRLLVL.

This clonotype was seen at least ten times. The chain carries TRBV6-2 or TRBV6-3 and TRBJ2-2; D possibly corresponds to TRBD1 (6 bases). CDR1 is MNHEY, CDR2 SVGEGT, per germline. V was clipped by 7 bases and J by 4 bases, with 10 bases between them. CDR3 length: 13 amino acids. CDR3 nucleotides: TGTGCCAGCACGCAGGGGCGCACCGGGGAGCTGTTTTTT. Translation gives CASTQGRTGELFF.

The genes are TRBV15 and TRBJ2-5, with D maybe TRBD1 (6 bases). This CDR3 has 9 amino acids. Germline V gene sequence: CDR1 LNHNV, CDR2 YYDKDF (reference sequence). Trimming removed 11 bases at V and 9 bases at J, with 10 bases between. CDR3 sequence reads: CAAGVPQYF. The CDR3 DNA is TGTGCCGCAGGGGTGCCCCAGTACTTC. The whole variable domain, remainder taken from reference TRBV15 and TRBJ2-5, is DAMVIQNPRYQVTQFGKPVTLSCSQTLNHNVMYWYQQKSSQAPKLLFHYYDKDFNNEADTPDNFQSRRPNTSFCFLDIRSPGLGDTAMYLCAAGVPQYFGPGTRLLVL.

The table lists this clonotype with many counts. The V gene is TRBV2, the J gene TRBJ2-1; 7 bases fit TRBD1. Trimming removed 6 bases from V and 5 bases from J; junction bases left unmatched: 10. Germline CDR1 is SNHLY and CDR2 is FYNNEI. The CDR3 contains 15 residues. This chain's CDR3 is CASSDRDRANNEQFF. For the CDR3, the DNA is TGTGCCAGCAGCGACCGGGACAGAGCGAACAATGAGCAGTTCTTC.

With regard to this clonotype: One base away lies a much larger clone, so this may be a sequencing read error. Because it lacks the conserved phenylalanine or tryptophan at the end, this CDR3 is likely a read error. The chain uses TRBV5-1 and TRBJ2-7; 7 bases fit TRBD1. CDR1 SGHRS and CDR2 YFSETQ come from the germline V gene. The J segment lost 2 bases and the V segment lost 4 bases, leaving 9 bases of the junction unmatched. The CDR3 is 15 amino acids. The CDR3 sequence is CASSQGVFGPYEQYL. The CDR3 nucleotides read TGCGCCAGCAGCCAGGGGGTTTTCGGACCCTACGAGCAGTACTTG.

This clonotype was observed a few times. The DNA of the CDR3 is TGTGCCAGCAGCCAAGATTTGAGGGGGCAGTTCTTC. It translates to CASSQDLRGQFF. V and J are TRBV4-2 and TRBJ2-1, with D possibly called TRBD1 or TRBD2 (5 bases each). Per the germline V gene, CDR1 is LGHNA and CDR2 is YNFKEQ. This CDR3 spans 12 amino acids. Trimming cost V 0 bases and J 12 bases, with 9 bases left between them.

This clonotype was picked up many times. The chain joins TRBV4-1 to TRBJ1-1; D remains ambiguous. Germline CDR1 is MGHRA and CDR2 is YSYEKL. V gave up 4 bases and J gave up 2 bases, with 14 bases separating them. The CDR3 covers 15 residues. In DNA, the CDR3 is TGCGCCAGCAGCCGCGCTTTCACTGGAAACACTGAAGCTTTCTTT. This codes for CASSRAFTGNTEAFF.

This chain joins TRBV6-1 and TRBJ2-7; D uncertain. Trimming pared 4 bases from V and 3 bases from J, leaving 13 bases between. CDR1 and CDR2 from the germline V gene are MNHNS and SASEGT. The CDR3 covers 14 residues. The CDR3 DNA sequence: TGTGCCAGCAGTGGGACGGGCTTACTCTACGAGCAGTACTTC. Translation: CASSGTGLLYEQYF.

The chain uses TRBV25-1 and TRBJ2-1; D tentatively reads TRBD1 or TRBD2 (5 bases each). Between the trimmed V and J ends, which lost 6 bases and 0 bases, there was a span of 12 bases. This CDR3 has 15 residues. Germline loops: CDR1 MGHDK, CDR2 SYGVNS. The CDR3 loop reads CASSRELSSYNEQFF. In DNA form, the CDR3 reads TGTGCCAGCAGCAGGGAGTTGAGCTCCTACAATGAGCAGTTCTTC. The full variable domain, in which reference TRBV25-1 and TRBJ2-1 provide the parts outside the CDR3, is EADIYQTPRYLVIGTGKKITLECSQTMGHDKMYWYQQDPGMELHLIHYSYGVNSTEKGDLSSESTVSRIRTEHFPLTLESARPSHTSQYLCASSRELSSYNEQFFGPGTRLTVL.

In regard to this clonotype: A much larger clone is a single base away; this may be a read error. This chain connects TRBV21-1 to TRBJ2-1; the table's D call TRBD2 went unverified against the DNA. TRBV21-1 is noted as a pseudogene. The CDR3 is made up of 17 amino acids. Here the CDR3 DNA reads TGTGCCAGAAGCAGACTCGGGACTAGCGGGAGGAATGATGAGCAGTTCTTC. Protein product: CARSRLGTSGRNDEQFF.

This clonotype occurred many times. The chain has TRBV7-2 and TRBJ2-7; TRBD1 is a possible D gene (6 bases). Trimming cost V 1 base and J 7 bases, with 20 bases left between them. CDR3 length equals 16 residues. Germline loops: CDR1 SGHTA, CDR2 FQGNSA. DNA for the CDR3: TGTGCCAGCAGCTTAGAGCCGGGGAAGGGGACACTGGAGCAGTACTTC. Protein: CASSLEPGKGTLEQYF.

There are many counts of this clonotype. The chain employs TRBV5-1 and TRBJ2-3, with 9 bases fitting TRBD2. This CDR3 comprises 16 residues. Germline lookup yields CDR1 SGHRS and CDR2 YFSETQ. The V gene end was trimmed by 0 bases and the J gene end by 2 bases; junction bases not matched to a gene: 4. CDR3 sequence: CASSLGLAANTDTQYF. The CDR3, as DNA: TGCGCCAGCAGCTTGGGACTAGCGGCCAACACAGATACGCAGTATTTT.

The chain is built from TRBV3-1 and TRBJ2-2; 8 positions match TRBD2. Germline-derived CDR1 and CDR2 are LGHDT and YNNKEL (reference sequence). Trimming cost V 2 bases and J 6 bases; bases outside gene matches: 8. This CDR3 region has 16 residues. Here the CDR3 DNA reads TGTGCCAGCAGCCAACTCGGGAGGGCCCGGCCCGGGGAGCTGTTTTTT. Translating gives CASSQLGRARPGELFF.

This clonotype appeared many times. The V call is TRBV25-1, the J call TRBJ1-1; possibly TRBD1 for D (6 bases). Germline lookup yields CDR1 MGHDK and CDR2 SYGVNS. The CDR3 runs to 14 residues. Trimming took 8 bases from V and 1 from J, leaving 14 bases between them. CDR3 amino acids: CASLGGGPNTEAFF. CDR3 nucleotide sequence: TGTGCCAGCCTCGGGGGGGGCCCGAACACTGAAGCTTTCTTT.

This clonotype was counted at least ten times. The chain combines TRBV5-1 with TRBJ2-1; TRBD2 might be the D (6 bases). Germline V gene sequence: CDR1 SGHRS, CDR2 YFSETQ. The CDR3 sequence is 13 residues long. V lost 7 bases and J lost 10, with 18 bases in between. This CDR3 is CASAGQKRPEQFF. The CDR3 nucleotides read TGCGCCAGCGCGGGGCAGAAGCGGCCGGAGCAGTTCTTC.

A few counts support this clonotype. CDR3 protein: CASSRSGNTYEQYF. The CDR3 DNA is TGCGCCAGCAGCCGGAGCGGGAACACCTACGAGCAGTACTTC. The V and J genes are TRBV5-1 and TRBJ2-7, with 7 bases that match TRBD2. The CDR3 runs to 14 residues. The J segment lost 2 bases and the V segment lost 4 bases, leaving 6 bases of the junction unmatched. Looked up from germline, CDR1 is SGHRS and CDR2 is YFSETQ. The full variable domain, with the rest looked up from reference TRBV5-1 and TRBJ2-7, is KAGVTQTPRYLIKTRGQQVTLSCSPISGHRSVSWYQQTPGQGLQFLFEYFSETQRNKGNFPGRFSGRQFSNSRSEMNVSTLELGDSALYLCASSRSGNTYEQYFGPGTRLTVT.

This clonotype was counted a few times. This chain joins TRBV5-1 and TRBJ1-4; TRBD1 might be the D (5 bases). Germline-derived CDR1 and CDR2 are SGHRS and YFSETQ. The CDR3 is 15 residues long. V was clipped by 3 bases and J by 2 bases, with 11 bases between them. CDR3 nucleotide sequence: TGCGCCAGCAGCTCCTCGGGGGGGACTAATGAAAAACTGTTTTTT. This sequence encodes CASSSSGGTNEKLFF.

This clonotype was counted only a few times. The genes are TRBV7-9 and TRBJ1-6; no clear D. CDR3 size: 15 residues. Germline V gene data show CDR1 as SEHNR and CDR2 as FQNEAQ (reference sequence). V was clipped by 4 bases and J by 9 bases, with 16 bases between them. This CDR3 is CASSSLLGLVSPLHF. The CDR3 DNA follows: TGTGCCAGCAGCTCATTGTTGGGGTTGGTTTCACCCCTCCACTTT. Supplemented by reference TRBV7-9 and TRBJ1-6, the full variable domain reads DTGVSQNPRHKITKRGQNVTFRCDPISEHNRLYWYRQTLGQGPEFLTYFQNEAQLEKSRLLSDRFSAERPKGSFSTLEIQRTEQGDSAMYLCASSSLLGLVSPLHFGNGTRLTVT.

This clonotype was observed at least ten times. The chain has TRBV29-1 and TRBJ2-4; no definite D call. Germline CDR1 reads SQVTM; CDR2 reads ANQGSEA. CDR3 length equals 12 residues. Trimming took 4 bases from V and 3 from J, leaving 7 bases between them. CDR3 coding DNA: TGCAGCGTTGGTCATTACAAAAACATTCAGTACTTC. The encoded protein is CSVGHYKNIQYF.